What follows are 23 T cell receptor beta chains derived from one specimen sequenced in a study of identical twins' blood T cells (dated by TCRdb to the early 2010s). The library was built by means of 5' RACE. TCRdb shows the sequencer as Illumina Genome Analyzer IIx. The public reads were run again by TCRdb, first through fastp at Q25 and then through MiXCR, and only productive beta chains were kept. Each entry is one CDR3 protein sequence, shown with its most common DNA and genes. For this sample there are 300,000 to 450,000 distinct CDR3 sequences; over 25% appear just once. The ten biggest clones cover about 6.1% of the sample. Specimen: PBMCs. The receptors shown here come from a woman aged 18 to 49 in good health.

This sequence joins TRBV20-1 and TRBJ1-4; D is perhaps TRBD1 (5 bases). Germline values: CDR1 DFQATT, CDR2 SNEGSKA (reference sequence). This CDR3 contains 12 residues. V lost 3 bases, J lost 6 bases, and 8 bases lay in between. As DNA, the CDR3 is TGCAGTGCTAGCAGAGGGGATGAAAAACTGTTTTTT. It translates to CSASRGDEKLFF.

This chain connects TRBV12-3 or TRBV12-4 to TRBJ2-3; no firm D call. The length of the CDR3 is 13 residues. V lost 3 bases and J 4 bases, leaving 8 bases between the germline ends. This CDR3 reads CASSFAVADTQYF. The CDR3 DNA reads TGTGCCAGCAGTTTCGCCGTCGCAGATACGCAGTATTTT.

In this sample, this clonotype turned up many times. The chain is built from TRBV6-5 and TRBJ1-1; D ambiguous. Germline V gene lookup returns CDR1 MNHEY and CDR2 SVGAGI. V was pared by 0 bases and J by 0 bases, with 5 bases between. This CDR3 has 14 amino acids. CDR3 region: CASSYSVMNTEAFF. The CDR3 DNA reads TGTGCCAGCAGTTACTCGGTCATGAACACTGAAGCTTTCTTT.

This clonotype has only a few counts. J is TRBJ1-1 and V is TRBV5-1; D possibly corresponds to TRBD1 (6 bases). Germline V gene data show CDR1 as SGHRS and CDR2 as YFSETQ. Trimming removed 5 bases from V and 0 bases from J, with 14 bases in between. The CDR3 runs 15 residues. CDR3 in amino acids: CASSGGDTVNTEAFF. In DNA, the CDR3 is TGCGCCAGCAGTGGAGGGGACACTGTGAACACTGAAGCTTTCTTT. Full variable domain (remainder filled in from reference TRBV5-1 and TRBJ1-1): KAGVTQTPRYLIKTRGQQVTLSCSPISGHRSVSWYQQTPGQGLQFLFEYFSETQRNKGNFPGRFSGRQFSNSRSEMNVSTLELGDSALYLCASSGGDTVNTEAFFGQGTRLTVV.

The chain links TRBV29-1 to TRBJ2-6; D gene uncertain. There are 13 residues in the CDR3. Trimming stripped 4 bases from V and 0 bases from J, with 4 bases between. CDR1 is SQVTM, CDR2 ANQGSEA, per germline. This chain's CDR3 is CSVVISGANVLTF. CDR3 bases: TGCAGCGTTGTTATCTCTGGGGCCAACGTCCTGACTTTC.

The V call is TRBV29-1, the J call TRBJ2-1; 8 bases align to TRBD1. Germline values: CDR1 SQVTM, CDR2 ANQGSEA. V dropped 0 bases and J dropped 12; count of bases not matched to a gene: 7. The CDR3 totals 13 residues. The CDR3, as DNA: TGCAGCGTTGAAGAGCAACCAGGGGGCAGGCAGTTCTTC. As protein: CSVEEQPGGRQFF.

This clonotype has at least ten counts. The chain recombines TRBV25-1 with TRBJ1-2, with D hard to call. Germline V gives CDR1 MGHDK, CDR2 SYGVNS. With 1 base removed from V and 1 base from J, the gap between germline ends came to 7 bases. This CDR3 comprises 14 residues. For the CDR3, the DNA is TGTGCCAGCAGTGAATTCGGGGTTAACTATGGCTACACCTTC. This sequence encodes CASSEFGVNYGYTF.

The gene calls are TRBV5-1 and TRBJ1-1; D uncertain. CDR3 length equals 13 residues. From germline, CDR1 is SGHRS and CDR2 YFSETQ. V shed 5 bases and J shed 3 bases, with 11 bases lying between them. CDR3 amino acids: CASRARWDTEAFF. For the CDR3, the DNA is TGCGCCAGCAGGGCACGATGGGACACTGAAGCTTTCTTT.

A few counts support this clonotype. The rearrangement links TRBV5-1 to TRBJ2-7; no firm D call. The germline gives CDR1 SGHRS, CDR2 YFSETQ. Deletions cut 4 bases from V and 4 bases from J, with 12 bases between. This CDR3 has 13 amino acids. CDR3 in amino acids: CASSGPPLYEQYF. CDR3 coding DNA: TGCGCCAGCAGCGGACCCCCTCTATACGAGCAGTACTTC.

The V and J genes are TRBV11-2 and TRBJ2-1, with TRBD2 matching 8 bases. CDR3 length: 14 amino acids. Trimming at V came to 0 bases and at J to 7 bases, leaving 2 bases not matched to a gene. Germline values: CDR1 SGHAT, CDR2 FQNNGV. The CDR3 spells CASSLETSVNEQFF. CDR3 nucleotide sequence: TGTGCCAGCAGCTTAGAGACTAGCGTTAATGAGCAGTTCTTC.

This clonotype came up a few times. The chain carries TRBV29-1 and TRBJ2-1; weak D call: TRBD2 (5 bases). Trimming cost V 5 bases and J 7 bases, with 18 bases left between them. There are 14 residues in the CDR3. Germline loops: CDR1 SQVTM, CDR2 ANQGSEA. Here the CDR3 DNA reads TGCAGCGTTCCCCATGGGGAGCGCCCAAATGAGCAGTTCTTC. It translates to CSVPHGERPNEQFF.

This clonotype was detected many times. The V call is TRBV28, the J call TRBJ1-3; D uncertain. Trimming pared 6 bases from V and 7 bases from J, leaving 16 bases between. Germline lookup yields CDR1 MDHEN and CDR2 SYDVKM. The length of the CDR3 is 14 residues. CDR3 in amino acids: CASRPGSLRNTIYF. The CDR3 DNA follows: TGTGCCAGCAGACCCGGGAGTCTAAGGAACACCATATATTTT.

This clonotype occurred a few times. V gene TRBV2 combines with J gene TRBJ1-5, with TRBD1 as a possible D gene (5 bases). Germline V lookup: CDR1 SNHLY, CDR2 FYNNEI. This CDR3 region has 13 residues. Trimming cost V 6 bases and J 9 bases, with 15 bases left between them. CDR3 protein: CASREKGTVPQHF. DNA for the CDR3: TGTGCCAGCAGAGAGAAGGGGACGGTGCCCCAGCATTTT. Using reference TRBV2 and TRBJ1-5 for the parts outside the CDR3, the full variable domain is EPEVTQTPSHQVTQMGQEVILRCVPISNHLYFYWYRQILGQKVEFLVSFYNNEISEKSEIFDDQFSVERPDGSNFTLKIRSTKLEDSAMYFCASREKGTVPQHFGDGTRLSIL.

The chain uses TRBV20-1 and TRBJ1-1; D not resolved. Trimming left V 7 bases short and J 1 base short, with 13 bases between. Per germline, CDR1 DFQATT and CDR2 SNEGSKA (reference sequence). CDR3 length equals 13 residues. CDR3 nucleotide sequence: TGCAGTGTTGAGAGGAACGCGAACACTGAAGCTTTCTTT. It specifies CSVERNANTEAFF.

This clonotype was observed a handful of times. As DNA, the CDR3 is TGCAGTGCCCCGAAAGTTGGGACAACCGTCCCTCTTGAAGCTTTCTTT. Its translation: CSAPKVGTTVPLEAFF. V and J are TRBV20-1 and TRBJ1-1; a weak D match, TRBD1 (6 bases). CDR3 length: 16 amino acids. Trimming removed 6 bases from V and 7 bases from J, with 27 bases in between. Germline V gene data show CDR1 as DFQATT and CDR2 as SNEGSKA (reference sequence).

This clonotype was picked up a small number of times. The chain joins TRBV7-3 to TRBJ1-2; D is unresolved. This CDR3 has 14 amino acids. Germline V gene lookup returns CDR1 SGHTA and CDR2 FQGTGA. Deletions cut 2 bases from V and 6 bases from J, with 13 bases between. The CDR3 DNA sequence: TGTGCCAGCAGCTTATCCTCTAGGGAAGATGGCTACACCTTC. Residues: CASSLSSREDGYTF.

V and J are TRBV7-2 and TRBJ2-3, with TRBD2 matching 8 bases. The germline gives CDR1 SGHTA, CDR2 FQGNSA. The CDR3 contains 14 residues. The J segment lost 3 bases and the V segment lost 9 bases, leaving 8 bases of the junction unmatched. The CDR3 sequence is CASSGEGGTDTQYF. The CDR3, as DNA: TGTGCCAGTAGCGGGGAAGGTGGGACAGATACGCAGTATTTT.

The rearrangement links TRBV20-1 to TRBJ1-5; D gene ambiguous. V was trimmed by 6 bases and J by 0 bases, leaving 9 bases between them. CDR3 size: 13 residues. Germline assignment: CDR1 DFQATT and CDR2 SNEGSKA (reference sequence). The CDR3 bases are TGCAGTGCCGCGTCCGATAGCAATCAGCCCCAGCATTTT. This sequence encodes CSAASDSNQPQHF.

CDR3 bases: TGTGCCAGCAGCTTGTTGGAGGCCTACGAGCAGTACTTC. Its protein product is CASSLLEAYEQYF. This chain uses TRBV5-6 with TRBJ2-7; possible D gene TRBD2, 5 bases. Germline CDR1 and CDR2: SGHDT and YYEEEE. The V end was cut by 1 base, the J end by 2 bases, with 7 bases between. CDR3 size: 13 residues.

This clonotype was counted a few times. The rearrangement links TRBV4-3 to TRBJ2-3, with 7 bases identical to TRBD1. CDR1 is LGHNA, CDR2 YSLEER, per germline. The CDR3 covers 13 residues. Trimming removed 4 bases from V and 4 bases from J; junction bases left unmatched: 2. CDR3 nucleotides: TGCGCCAGCAGCCGACAGGGTTCAGATACGCAGTATTTT. Protein sequence: CASSRQGSDTQYF.

This clonotype was observed a few times. CDR3 amino acids: CASSLRDSNTEAFF. Written as DNA, the CDR3 is TGTGCCAGCAGTCTAAGGGACAGCAACACTGAAGCTTTCTTT. V gene TRBV7-8 combines with J gene TRBJ1-1; the match to TRBD1 covers 7 bases. After removal of 6 bases from V and 2 bases from J, the junction contained 6 bases not matched to a gene. The CDR3 totals 14 residues. Germline V gives CDR1 SGHVS, CDR2 FQNEAQ.

A note on this clonotype: At one of its ends the junction is not consistent with the germline gene, which may arise from a read error. This chain links TRBV5-1 with TRBJ2-1; 12 positions match TRBD2. Germline CDR1 and CDR2: SGHRS and YFSETQ. The CDR3 is made up of 17 amino acids. CDR3 sequence (DNA): TGCGCCAGCAGCTTAGGCCTAGCGGGAGGGATTGGCAATGAGCGGTTCTTC. Translated: CASSLGLAGGIGNERFF. Together with reference TRBV5-1 and TRBJ2-1, the CDR3 gives the full variable domain: KAGVTQTPRYLIKTRGQQVTLSCSPISGHRSVSWYQQTPGQGLQFLFEYFSETQRNKGNFPGRFSGRQFSNSRSEMNVSTLELGDSALYLCASSLGLAGGIGNERFFGPGTRLTVL.

The V call is TRBV12-3 or TRBV12-4, the J call TRBJ1-1, with 9 bases matching TRBD1. The ends lost 4 bases at V and 4 bases at J; junction bases unmatched: 4. The CDR3 is made up of 14 amino acids. CDR3 sequence reads: CASSSRTGVTEAFF. CDR3 bases: TGTGCCAGCAGTTCGAGGACAGGGGTCACTGAAGCTTTCTTT.